This TCR beta chain is from a study of identical twins. A single record per CDR3 protein comes from TCRdb applying MiXCR to the 5' RACE reads. The table lists some 790,000 distinct CDR3 sequences, around a sixth of them singletons. CDR1 SGHRS and CDR2 YFSETQ come from the germline V gene. V was pared by 4 bases and J by 10 bases, with 10 bases of the junction left unmatched. CDR3 length equals 15 residues. The sample also formed part of further work on T cells expressing NK-cell markers. From that study: Investigators obtained TCR beta repertoires from sorted CD3+CD56+NKG2C+, CD3+CD56+NKG2C- and CD3+CD56-NKG2C+ T cells.

The rearrangement joins TRBV5-1 to TRBJ1-6; TRBD1 agrees at 8 bases. The receptor comes from a woman between 18 and 30 years old in good health. The specimen sequenced was PBMCs. This chain's CDR3 is CASSLEGQADSPLHF. The CDR3 DNA reads TGCGCCAGCAGCCTAGAGGGACAGGCGGACTCACCCCTCCACTTT.